One and the same sample provided the 5 T cell receptor beta chains below, sequenced in a study of CD8+ T cells in alopecia areata. Using CD4, CD8alpha, NKG2D, NKG2ACE and other markers, pooled cutaneous lymph node cells were sorted. After isolation, RNA underwent reverse transcription to generate cDNA as the sequencing template. Assay: immunoSEQ multiplex PCR; the TCRdb copy retains only in-frame clones and omits some. The sample counts approximately 280,000 clones, none seen once; the ten largest own roughly 1.2%. Sequencing input: CD4+ T cells sorted from a lymph node. The receptors derive from a C3H/HeJ mouse with alopecia areata. MHC haplotype of the mouse line: H2-k.

Of note for this clone: Gene names and germline refer to mouse. The part of the CDR3 DNA that was read is TGCACCTGCAGTGCCCCACTGGGGGACCAAGAC. Translated, it gives CTCSAPLGDQD. In full, the CDR3 reads CTCSAPLGDQDTQYF. The V and J genes are TRBV1 and TRBJ2-5; 8 bases map to TRBD2. The CDR3 end lies 4 residues beyond the end of the read and is filled in from the germline J gene. The CDR3 is 15 amino acids. Germline CDR1 and CDR2: NSQYPW and LRSPGD (reference sequence). Trimming removed 3 bases from V and 1 base from J; junction bases left unmatched: 3.

This clone occurred a few times. Germline and genes here are mouse. The read ends 4 residues before the CDR3 terminus; that terminus is restored from the germline J gene. The chain has TRBV14 and TRBJ2-5; D uncertain. CDR1 is SGHDT and CDR2 is FRDEAV in the germline V gene. The CDR3 contains 15 residues. V was trimmed by 4 bases and J by 0 bases, leaving 12 bases between them. CDR3 bases read: TGTGCCAGCAGTCCCCAGACATTTAACCAAGAC. This translates into CASSPQTFNQD. The whole CDR3 region reads CASSPQTFNQDTQYF.

This clone was detected only a few times. Gene names are mouse gene names. The chain's CDR3 is CASSLLQNTLYF. Partial CDR3 DNA: TGTGCTAGCAGTTTATTGCAAAAC. V and J are TRBV29 and TRBJ2-4, with unresolved D. The read stops 4 residues short of the end of the CDR3; the missing end is completed from the germline J gene. Trimming stripped 1 base from V and 3 bases from J, with 2 bases between. Germline V gene data show CDR1 as MSHET and CDR2 as SYDVDS. There are 12 residues in the CDR3.

This clone has a handful of counts. Gene names are mouse gene names. The sequenced fragment ends 4 residues before the CDR3 boundary, so the rest is inferred from the germline J gene. The chain has TRBV13-2 and TRBJ2-5, with 8 bases fitting TRBD2. CDR3 length: 17 residues. In germline, CDR1 is NNHNN, CDR2 SYGAGS (reference sequence). Losses at the gene ends were 0 bases for V and 1 base for J; bases not matched to a gene: 7. CDR3 bases read: TGTGCCAGCGGTGATGCGCGGGGGGGCGGAGACCAAGAC. It translates to CASGDARGGGDQD. The full CDR3 protein is CASGDARGGGDQDTQYF.

As to this clone: Genes here carry mouse names. The read ends 4 residues shy of where the CDR3 ends; the end is completed using the germline J gene. Different DNA sequences within this sample yield the same CDR3. V usage is TRBV5 and J usage is TRBJ1-1; 7 bases line up with TRBD1. CDR3 length equals 15 residues. V gave up 0 bases and J gave up 0 bases; unmatched junction bases: 1. Germline lookup yields CDR1 LGHNA and CDR2 YNLKQL (reference sequence). The CDR3 sequence: CASSQDGTANTEVFF. Partial CDR3 DNA: TGTGCCAGCAGCCAAGATGGGACAGCAAACACA.